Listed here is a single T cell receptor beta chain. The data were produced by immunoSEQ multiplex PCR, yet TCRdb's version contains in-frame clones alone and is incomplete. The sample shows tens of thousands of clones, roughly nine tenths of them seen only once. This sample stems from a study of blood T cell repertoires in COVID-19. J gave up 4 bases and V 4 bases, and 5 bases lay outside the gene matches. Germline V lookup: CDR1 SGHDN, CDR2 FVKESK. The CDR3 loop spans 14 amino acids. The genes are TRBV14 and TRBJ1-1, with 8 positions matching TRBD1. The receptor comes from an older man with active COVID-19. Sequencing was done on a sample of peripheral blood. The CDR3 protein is CASSLDRVGTEAFF. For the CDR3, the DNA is TGTGCCAGCAGCCTGGACAGGGTCGGCACTGAAGCTTTCTTT.